In this sample, the clone carrying this T cell receptor beta chain turned up once. The antigen remains unidentified. Pooling of second doses given at about 4 or about 12 weeks was done. The sample comes from a study of T cell responses to AZD1222 COVID-19 vaccine. The germline gives CDR1 SGHTA, CDR2 FQGTGA. The length of the CDR3 is 11 residues. Trimming pared 5 bases from V and 5 bases from J, leaving 5 bases between. Method: immunoSEQ multiplex PCR; TCRdb's copy keeps in-frame clones and lacks some. Here the sample spans 200,000 or so clones, approximately 94% being singletons. Findings of the study overall: Clonal diversity may have been underestimated in mostly white British donors.

This rearrangement joins TRBV7-3 to TRBJ2-3; D remains ambiguous. This sample comprised peripheral blood, obtained 28 days after the second AZD1222 dose. The sequence was obtained from an adult who received the AZD1222 COVID-19 vaccine. CDR3 amino acids: CASSQGDTQYF. The CDR3 region has the DNA TGTGCCAGCAGCCAAGGAGATACGCAGTATTTT.